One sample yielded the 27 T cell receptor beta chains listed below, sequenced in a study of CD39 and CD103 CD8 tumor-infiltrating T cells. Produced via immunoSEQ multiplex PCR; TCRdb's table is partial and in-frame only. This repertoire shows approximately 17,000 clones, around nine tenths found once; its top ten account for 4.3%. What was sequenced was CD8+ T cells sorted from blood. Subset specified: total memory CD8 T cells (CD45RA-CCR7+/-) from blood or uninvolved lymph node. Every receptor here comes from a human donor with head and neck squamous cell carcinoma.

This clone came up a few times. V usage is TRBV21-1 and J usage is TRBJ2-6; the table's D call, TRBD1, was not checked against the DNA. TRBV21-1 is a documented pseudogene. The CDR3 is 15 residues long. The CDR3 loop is CASSKAASGANVLTF. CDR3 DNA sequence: TGTGCCAGCAGCAAAGCGGCCTCTGGGGCCAACGTCCTGACTTTC.

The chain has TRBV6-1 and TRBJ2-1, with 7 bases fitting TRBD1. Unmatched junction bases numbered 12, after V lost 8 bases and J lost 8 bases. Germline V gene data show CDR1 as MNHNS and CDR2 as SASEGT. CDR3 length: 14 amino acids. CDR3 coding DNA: TGTGCCAGCGCACCGGGACAGACTATGGATGAGCAGTTCTTC. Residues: CASAPGQTMDEQFF.

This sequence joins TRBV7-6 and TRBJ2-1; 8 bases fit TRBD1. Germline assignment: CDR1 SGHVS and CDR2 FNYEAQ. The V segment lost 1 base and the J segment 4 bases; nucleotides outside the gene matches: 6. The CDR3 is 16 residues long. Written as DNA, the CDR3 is TGTGCCAGCAGCTTAGGGACCGGGACAGGTTACAATGAGCAGTTCTTC. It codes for CASSLGTGTGYNEQFF.

CDR3 nucleotide sequence: TGTGCCAGCAGTATGGGCGTAGGGTTGAACACTGAAGCTTTCTTT. Amino acids: CASSMGVGLNTEAFF. The gene calls are TRBV25-1 and TRBJ1-1; D gene unclear. Looked up from germline, CDR1 is MGHDK and CDR2 is SYGVNS. The CDR3 loop spans 15 amino acids. The V end was cut by 5 bases, the J end by 0 bases, with 13 bases between.

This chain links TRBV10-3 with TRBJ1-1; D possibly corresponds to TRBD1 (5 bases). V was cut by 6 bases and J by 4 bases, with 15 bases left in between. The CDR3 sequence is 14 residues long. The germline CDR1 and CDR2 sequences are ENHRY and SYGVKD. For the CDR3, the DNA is TGTGCCATCAGGGACCTCGGGGGGGTCACTGAAGCTTTCTTT. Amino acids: CAIRDLGGVTEAFF.

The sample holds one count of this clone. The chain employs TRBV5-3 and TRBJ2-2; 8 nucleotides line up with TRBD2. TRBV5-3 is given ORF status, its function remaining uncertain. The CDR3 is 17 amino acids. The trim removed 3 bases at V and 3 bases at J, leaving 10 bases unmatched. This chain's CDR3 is CARSSVGGGLDTGELFF. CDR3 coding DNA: TGTGCCAGAAGCTCGGTGGGCGGGGGGCTGGACACCGGGGAGCTGTTTTTT.

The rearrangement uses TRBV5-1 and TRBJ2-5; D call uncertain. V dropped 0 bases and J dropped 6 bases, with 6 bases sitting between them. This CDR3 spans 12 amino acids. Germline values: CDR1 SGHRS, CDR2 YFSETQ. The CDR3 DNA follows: TGCGCCAGCAGCTTGGCCTCAAAGACCCAGTACTTC. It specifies CASSLASKTQYF. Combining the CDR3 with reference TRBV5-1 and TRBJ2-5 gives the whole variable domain KAGVTQTPRYLIKTRGQQVTLSCSPISGHRSVSWYQQTPGQGLQFLFEYFSETQRNKGNFPGRFSGRQFSNSRSEMNVSTLELGDSALYLCASSLASKTQYFGPGTRLLVL.

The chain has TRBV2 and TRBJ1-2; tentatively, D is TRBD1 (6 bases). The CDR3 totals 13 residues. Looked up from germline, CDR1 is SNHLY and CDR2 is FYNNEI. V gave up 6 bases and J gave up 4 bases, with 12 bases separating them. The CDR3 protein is CASSTGYLYGYTF. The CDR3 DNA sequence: TGTGCCAGCAGCACAGGGTACCTCTATGGCTACACCTTC.

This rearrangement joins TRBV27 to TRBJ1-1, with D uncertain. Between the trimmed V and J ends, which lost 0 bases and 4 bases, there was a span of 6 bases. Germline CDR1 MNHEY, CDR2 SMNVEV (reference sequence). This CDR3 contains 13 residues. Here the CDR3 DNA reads TGTGCCAGCAGTTTATCAGGGATCACTGAAGCTTTCTTT. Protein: CASSLSGITEAFF.

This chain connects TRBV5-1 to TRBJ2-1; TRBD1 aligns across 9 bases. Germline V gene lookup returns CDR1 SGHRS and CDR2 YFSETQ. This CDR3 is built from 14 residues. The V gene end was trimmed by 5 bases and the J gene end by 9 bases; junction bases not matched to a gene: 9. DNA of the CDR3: TGCGCCAGCAGTTTCGGGACAGGGTTTCCTGAGCAGTTCTTC. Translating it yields CASSFGTGFPEQFF.

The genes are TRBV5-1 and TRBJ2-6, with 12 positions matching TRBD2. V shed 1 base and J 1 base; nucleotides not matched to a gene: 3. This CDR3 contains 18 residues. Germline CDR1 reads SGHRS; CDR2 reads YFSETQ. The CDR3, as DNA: TGCGCCAGCAGCTTGAGGCTAGCGGGGGGGTCTGGGGCCAACGTCCTGACTTTC. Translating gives CASSLRLAGGSGANVLTF.

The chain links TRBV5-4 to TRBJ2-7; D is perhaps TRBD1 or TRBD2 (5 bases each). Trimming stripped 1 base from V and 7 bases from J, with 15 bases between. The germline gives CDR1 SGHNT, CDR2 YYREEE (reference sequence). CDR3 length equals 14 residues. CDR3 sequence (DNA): TGTGCCAGCAGCTTGAGTGAGGGGATTGGAGAGCAGTACTTC. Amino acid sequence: CASSLSEGIGEQYF.

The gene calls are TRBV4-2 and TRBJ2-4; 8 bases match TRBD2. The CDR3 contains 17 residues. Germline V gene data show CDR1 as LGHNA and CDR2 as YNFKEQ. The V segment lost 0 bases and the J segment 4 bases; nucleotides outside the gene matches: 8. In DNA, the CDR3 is TGTGCCAGCAGCCAAGAAACGGGGGGGATCGAAAAAAACATTCAGTACTTC. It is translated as CASSQETGGIEKNIQYF.

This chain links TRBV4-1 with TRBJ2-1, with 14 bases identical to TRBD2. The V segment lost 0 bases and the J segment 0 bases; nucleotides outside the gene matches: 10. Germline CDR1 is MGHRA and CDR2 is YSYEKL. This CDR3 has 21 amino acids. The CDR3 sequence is CASSQDRTSGGMISSYNEQFF. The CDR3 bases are TGCGCCAGCAGCCAAGATCGGACTAGCGGGGGGATGATAAGCTCCTACAATGAGCAGTTCTTC.

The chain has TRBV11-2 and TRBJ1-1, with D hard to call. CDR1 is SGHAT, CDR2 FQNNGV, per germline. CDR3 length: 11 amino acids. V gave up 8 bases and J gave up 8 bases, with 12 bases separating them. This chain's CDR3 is CASRYNGEAFF. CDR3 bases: TGTGCCAGCCGCTATAATGGCGAAGCTTTCTTT.

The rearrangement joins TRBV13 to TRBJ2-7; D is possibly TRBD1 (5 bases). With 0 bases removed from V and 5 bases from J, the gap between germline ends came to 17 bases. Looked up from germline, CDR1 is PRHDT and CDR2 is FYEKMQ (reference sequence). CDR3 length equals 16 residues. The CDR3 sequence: CASSLGTDTFSDEQYF. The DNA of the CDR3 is TGTGCCAGCAGCTTAGGGACAGACACGTTTTCGGACGAGCAGTACTTC.

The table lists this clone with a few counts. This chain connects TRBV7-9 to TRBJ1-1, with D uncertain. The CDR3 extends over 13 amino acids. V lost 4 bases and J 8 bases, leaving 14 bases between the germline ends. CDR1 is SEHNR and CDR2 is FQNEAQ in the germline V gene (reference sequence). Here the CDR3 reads CASSSTIGVEAFF. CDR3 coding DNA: TGTGCCAGCAGCTCAACCATCGGGGTCGAAGCTTTCTTT.

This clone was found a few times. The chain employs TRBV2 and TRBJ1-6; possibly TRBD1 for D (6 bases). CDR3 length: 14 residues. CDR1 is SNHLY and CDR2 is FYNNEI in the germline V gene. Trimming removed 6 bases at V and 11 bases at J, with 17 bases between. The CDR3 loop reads CASSSGQRRPPLHF. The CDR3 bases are TGTGCCAGCAGCTCCGGACAGAGGAGACCACCCCTCCACTTT.

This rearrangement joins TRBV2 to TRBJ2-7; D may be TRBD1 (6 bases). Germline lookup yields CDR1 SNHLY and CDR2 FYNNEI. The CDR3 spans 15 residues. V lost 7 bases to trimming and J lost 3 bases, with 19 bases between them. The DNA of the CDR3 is TGTGCCAGCACGGCCGGGACACTGACCTTCTACGAGCAGTACTTC. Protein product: CASTAGTLTFYEQYF.

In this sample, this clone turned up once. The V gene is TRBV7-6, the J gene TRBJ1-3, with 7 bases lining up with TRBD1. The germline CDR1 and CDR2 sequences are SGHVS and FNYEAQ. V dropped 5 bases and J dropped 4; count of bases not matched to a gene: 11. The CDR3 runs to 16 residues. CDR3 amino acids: CASSPRKGGTGNTIYF. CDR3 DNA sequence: TGTGCCAGCAGCCCTCGTAAAGGGGGCACCGGAAACACCATATATTTT.

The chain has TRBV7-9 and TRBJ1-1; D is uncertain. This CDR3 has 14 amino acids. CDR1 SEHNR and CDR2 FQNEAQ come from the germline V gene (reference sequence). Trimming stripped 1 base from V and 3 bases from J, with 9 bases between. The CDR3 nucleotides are TGTGCCAGCAGCTTAGTCGCCGGGTACACTGAAGCTTTCTTT. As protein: CASSLVAGYTEAFF.

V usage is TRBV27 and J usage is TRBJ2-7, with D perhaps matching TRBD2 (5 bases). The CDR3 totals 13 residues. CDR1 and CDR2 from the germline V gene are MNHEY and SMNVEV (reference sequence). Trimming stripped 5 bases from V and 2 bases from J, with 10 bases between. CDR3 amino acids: CASSPGLAYEQYF. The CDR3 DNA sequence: TGTGCCAGCAGTCCCGGACTGGCCTACGAGCAGTACTTC.

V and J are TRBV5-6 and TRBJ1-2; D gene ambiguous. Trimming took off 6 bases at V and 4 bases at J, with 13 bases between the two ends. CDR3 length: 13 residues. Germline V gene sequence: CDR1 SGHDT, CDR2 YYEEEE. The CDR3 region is CASTLYPGYGYTF. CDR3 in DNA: TGTGCCAGCACCCTCTACCCCGGCTATGGCTACACCTTC.

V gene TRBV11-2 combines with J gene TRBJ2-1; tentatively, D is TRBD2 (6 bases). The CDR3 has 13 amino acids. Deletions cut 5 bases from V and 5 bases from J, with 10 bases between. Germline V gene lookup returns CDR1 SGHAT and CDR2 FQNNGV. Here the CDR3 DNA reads TGTGCCAGCAGCCGGTGGGGGGACAATGAGCAGTTCTTC. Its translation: CASSRWGDNEQFF.

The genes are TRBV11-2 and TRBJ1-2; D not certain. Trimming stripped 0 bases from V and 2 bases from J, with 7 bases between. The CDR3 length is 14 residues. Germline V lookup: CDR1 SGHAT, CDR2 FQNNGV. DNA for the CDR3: TGTGCCAGCAGCTTAGATCTCACAAACTATGGCTACACCTTC. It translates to CASSLDLTNYGYTF.

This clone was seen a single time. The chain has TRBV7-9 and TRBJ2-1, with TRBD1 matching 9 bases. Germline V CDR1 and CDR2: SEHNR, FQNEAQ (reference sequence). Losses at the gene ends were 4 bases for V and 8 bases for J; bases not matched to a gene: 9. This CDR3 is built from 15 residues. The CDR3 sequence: CASSWGWTGADEQFF. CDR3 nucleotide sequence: TGTGCCAGCAGCTGGGGATGGACAGGGGCGGATGAGCAGTTCTTC.

CDR3 sequence (DNA): TGTGCCAGCAGTTTCCTCCCTAGAGAGGACACCGGGGAGCTGTTTTTT. It codes for CASSFLPREDTGELFF. The chain carries TRBV6-5 and TRBJ2-2; D uncertain. V gave up 4 bases and J gave up 3 bases, with 15 bases separating them. This CDR3 is built from 16 residues. Germline V lookup: CDR1 MNHEY, CDR2 SVGAGI.